This T cell receptor beta chain was identified during a study of T-cell reconstitution after alpha-beta-depleted transplantation in children. Study-level results: T-cell counts and diversity at one year post-transplant came mainly from newly produced T cells. The study traced high day-60 TCRbeta diversity in some patients to surviving recipient T cells and thymic progenitors. Where alpha-beta T cells came from about two months after transplant was reportedly several hundred expanded graft clones.

Unique molecular identifiers tagged the TCRbeta library. TCRdb redid the calling of the PCR reads with MiXCR, one entry per CDR3 protein. The sample carries about 500,000 distinct CDR3 sequences, roughly 10% recorded once. The V segment lost 1 base and the J segment 11 bases; nucleotides outside the gene matches: 4. CDR3 length equals 14 residues. Germline V lookup: CDR1 SGDLS, CDR2 YYNGEE. This clonotype turned up a few times. What it binds is unknown. Sample: PBMCs, mostly from graft donor cells, taken 180 days after TCRalphabeta/CD19-depleted stem cell transplant. The V call is TRBV9, the J call TRBJ2-1, with TRBD2 identical over 12 bases. This receptor was obtained from a female patient between 2 and 15 years old who had a stem cell transplant for aplastic anemia, so the T cells may come from the graft donor. CDR3 protein: CASSVRLAGAKQFF. The CDR3 region has the DNA TGTGCCAGCAGCGTAAGACTAGCGGGAGCGAAGCAGTTCTTC.